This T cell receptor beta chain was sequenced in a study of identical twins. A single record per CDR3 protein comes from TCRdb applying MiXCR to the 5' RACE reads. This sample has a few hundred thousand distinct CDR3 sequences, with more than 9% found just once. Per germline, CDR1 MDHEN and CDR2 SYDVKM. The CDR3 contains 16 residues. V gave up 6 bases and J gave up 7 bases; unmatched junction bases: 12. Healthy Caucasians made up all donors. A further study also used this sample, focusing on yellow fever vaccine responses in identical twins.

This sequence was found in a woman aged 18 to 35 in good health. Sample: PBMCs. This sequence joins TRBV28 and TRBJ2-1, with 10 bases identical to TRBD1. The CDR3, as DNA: TGTGCCAGCAGCCCCGCGGTTGGGACAGGGGAAAATGAGCAGTTCTTC. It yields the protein CASSPAVGTGENEQFF.